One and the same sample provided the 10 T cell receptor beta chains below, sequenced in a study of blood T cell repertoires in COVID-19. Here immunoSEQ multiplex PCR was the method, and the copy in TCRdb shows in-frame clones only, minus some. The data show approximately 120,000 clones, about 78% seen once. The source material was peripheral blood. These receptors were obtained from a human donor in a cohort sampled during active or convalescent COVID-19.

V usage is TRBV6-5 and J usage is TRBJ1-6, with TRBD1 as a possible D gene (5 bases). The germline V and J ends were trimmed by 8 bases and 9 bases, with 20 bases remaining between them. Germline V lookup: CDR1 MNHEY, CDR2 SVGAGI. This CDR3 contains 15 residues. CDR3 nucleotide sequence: TGTGCCAGCGGAACGCCCGGGGGAGGTAGTTCACCCCTCCACTTT. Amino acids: CASGTPGGGSSPLHF.

In nucleotides, the CDR3 is TGTGCCATTCGTCGGGGAGGGAGTCAGCCCCAGCATTTT. It encodes CAIRRGGSQPQHF. The genes are TRBV2 and TRBJ1-5; no reliable D call. The ends were cut back, 10 bases at V and 6 bases at J, with 16 bases in the middle. In germline, CDR1 is SNHLY, CDR2 FYNNEI. The CDR3 covers 13 residues.

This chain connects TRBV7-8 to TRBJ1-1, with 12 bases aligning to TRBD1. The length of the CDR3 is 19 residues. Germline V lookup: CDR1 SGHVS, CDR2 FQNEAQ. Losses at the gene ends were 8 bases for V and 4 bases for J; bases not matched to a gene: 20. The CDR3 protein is CASQPRDRGQGAVGTEAFF. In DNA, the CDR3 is TGTGCCAGCCAACCCCGCGATCGGGGACAGGGGGCAGTGGGCACTGAAGCTTTCTTT. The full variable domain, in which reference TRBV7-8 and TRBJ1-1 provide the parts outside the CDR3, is GAGVSQSPRYKVAKRGQDVALRCDPISGHVSLFWYQQALGQGPEFLTYFQNEAQLDKSGLPSDRFFAERPEGSVSTLKIQRTQQEDSAVYLCASQPRDRGQGAVGTEAFFGQGTRLTVV.

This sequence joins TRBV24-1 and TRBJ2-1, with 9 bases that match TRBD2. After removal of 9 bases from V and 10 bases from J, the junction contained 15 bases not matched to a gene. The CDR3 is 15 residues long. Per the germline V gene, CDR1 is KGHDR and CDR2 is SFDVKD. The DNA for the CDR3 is TGTGCCACCCAGGGTCTCGCGGGAGGGCTTTACGAGCAGTTCTTC. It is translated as CATQGLAGGLYEQFF.

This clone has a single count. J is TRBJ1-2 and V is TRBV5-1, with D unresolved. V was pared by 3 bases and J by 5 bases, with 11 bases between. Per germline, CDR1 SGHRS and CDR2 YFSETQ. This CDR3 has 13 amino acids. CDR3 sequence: CASSYGERYGYTF. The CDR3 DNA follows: TGCGCCAGCAGCTACGGAGAGCGATATGGCTACACCTTC. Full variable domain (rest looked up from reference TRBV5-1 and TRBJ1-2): KAGVTQTPRYLIKTRGQQVTLSCSPISGHRSVSWYQQTPGQGLQFLFEYFSETQRNKGNFPGRFSGRQFSNSRSEMNVSTLELGDSALYLCASSYGERYGYTFGSGTRLTVV.

The CDR3 DNA is TGTGCCAGCAGCCAAGAGCGGGGTTCGAATAGCAATCAGCCCCAGCATTTT. Encoded protein: CASSQERGSNSNQPQHF. The chain links TRBV4-2 to TRBJ1-5; D is undetermined. This CDR3 is built from 17 residues. Looked up from germline, CDR1 is LGHNA and CDR2 is YNFKEQ. The ends were cut back, 0 bases at V and 0 bases at J, with 12 bases in the middle.

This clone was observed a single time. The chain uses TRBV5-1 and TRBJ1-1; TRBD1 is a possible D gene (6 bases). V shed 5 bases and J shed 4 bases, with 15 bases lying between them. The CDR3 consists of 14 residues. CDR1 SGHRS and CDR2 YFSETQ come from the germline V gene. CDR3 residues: CASRGTQGTTEAFF. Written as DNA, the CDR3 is TGCGCCAGCAGGGGTACCCAGGGGACCACTGAAGCTTTCTTT.

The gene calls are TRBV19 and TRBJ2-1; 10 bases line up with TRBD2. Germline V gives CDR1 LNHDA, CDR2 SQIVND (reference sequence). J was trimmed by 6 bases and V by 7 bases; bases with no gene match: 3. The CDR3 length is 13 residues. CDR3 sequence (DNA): TGTGCCAGTAAAGCGGGGGGGCTCAATGAGCAGTTCTTC. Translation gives CASKAGGLNEQFF.

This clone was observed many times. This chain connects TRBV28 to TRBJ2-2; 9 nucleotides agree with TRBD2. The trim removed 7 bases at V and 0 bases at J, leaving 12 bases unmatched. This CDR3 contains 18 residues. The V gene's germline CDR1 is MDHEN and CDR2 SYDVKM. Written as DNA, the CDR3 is TGTGCCAGCAACTTTCGGCCTAGCGGGGCCACGAACACCGGGGAGCTGTTTTTT. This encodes CASNFRPSGATNTGELFF.

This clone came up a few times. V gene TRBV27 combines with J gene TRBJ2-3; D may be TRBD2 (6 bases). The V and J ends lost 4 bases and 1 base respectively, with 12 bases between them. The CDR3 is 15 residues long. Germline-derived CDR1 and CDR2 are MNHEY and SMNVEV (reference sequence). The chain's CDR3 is CASSSPWEGTDTQYF. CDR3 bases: TGTGCCAGCAGTTCCCCGTGGGAGGGCACAGATACGCAGTATTTT.